This T cell receptor (beta chain) was recovered during a study of T cells in Graves' hyperthyroidism and ophthalmopathy. V was trimmed by 7 bases and J by 1 base, leaving 8 bases between them. This CDR3 spans 12 amino acids. Template material for amplifying TCR beta CDR3 regions consisted of RNA transcripts. Carried out on the TCR CDR3, a first-round RT-PCR used the HTBI primer set. TCRdb re-called the multiplex PCR reads through MiXCR, storing one row per CDR3 protein. Among roughly 800,000 distinct CDR3 sequences listed, 38% were seen once. The TCR comes from a man in his late teens or twenties with Graves' hyperthyroidism. V is TRBV12-3 or TRBV12-4 and J is TRBJ2-7, with a tentative D call TRBD1 (6 bases). Sequencing was carried out using blood. This chain's CDR3 is CASKTGSYEQYF. The CDR3, as DNA: TGTGCCAGCAAGACAGGTTCCTACGAGCAGTACTTC.